These 21 T cell receptor gamma chains were all obtained from the same sample, sequenced in a study of gamma delta lymphoproliferative disorders and STAT genes. TCRdb called clones anew from the multiplex PCR reads with CATT. Of 4,000 to 5,000 gamma-chain clones listed, around 8.2% are singletons. The receptor sequences were amplified from genomic DNA of peripheral blood mononuclear cells. The sample comprised blood. Every receptor here comes from a human donor in good health.

This clone is deemed medium-sized. The chain is built from TRGV4 and TRGJ1 or TRGJ2. TCRdb records no J gene; here it was assigned by comparing the DNA to germline. Per the germline V gene, CDR1 is EGSTGY and CDR2 is YDSYTSSV. The V segment lost 5 bases and the J segment 0 bases; nucleotides outside the gene matches: 10. The CDR3 runs to 15 residues. CDR3 amino acids: CATWASPSNYYKKLF. For the CDR3, the DNA is TGTGCCACCTGGGCCTCACCTTCGAATTATTATAAGAAACTCTTT.

By share of the sample, this clone is medium-sized (0.01 to 0.1%). The same CDR3 arises from other DNA sequences in this sample as well. J is TRGJ1 or TRGJ2 and V is TRGV2. The J gene is absent in TCRdb and was assigned here via DNA matching to germline. The CDR3 is 13 amino acids. Germline V lookup: CDR1 EGSNGY, CDR2 YDSYNSKV. With V trimmed by 1 base and J by 3 bases, 3 bases remained unmatched. CDR3 nucleotides: TGTGCCACCTGGGACGGTGTTTATTATAAGAAACTCTTT. The encoded protein is CATWDGVYYKKLF.

By share of the sample, this clone is medium-sized. The genes are TRGV4 and TRGJ1 or TRGJ2. No J gene is reported in TCRdb; it was inferred here by comparing the DNA with germline. The CDR3 has 16 residues. Germline CDR1 is EGSTGY and CDR2 is YDSYTSSV. The V and J ends lost 2 bases and 1 base, in that order; junction bases with no gene match: 11. The CDR3 region has the DNA TGTGCCACCTGGGATGAACCCCCCACAAATTATTATAAGAAACTCTTT. Its translation is CATWDEPPTNYYKKLF.

This clone was counted ten times or more. The J gene is TRGJ1 or TRGJ2, the V gene TRGV9. The J gene, not given by TCRdb, was assigned here from a germline match of the nucleotide sequence. V lost 8 bases and J lost 11; bases outside the gene matches: 9. Germline V CDR1 and CDR2: GITISATS, ISYDGTV (reference sequence). The CDR3 has 10 amino acids. CDR3 in amino acids: CALSLGEKLF. The CDR3, as DNA: TGTGCCTTGTCATTAGGGGAGAAACTCTTT.

This clone was observed many times. V usage is TRGV5 and J usage is TRGJ1 or TRGJ2. The J gene was not available in TCRdb and was assigned here by matching the DNA to germline segments. This CDR3 has 14 amino acids. V shed 2 bases and J 8 bases; nucleotides not matched to a gene: 12. From germline, CDR1 is VINAFY and CDR2 YDVSNSKD. The CDR3 region has the DNA TGTGCCACCTGGGACACCTATCCCAAGGATAAGAAACTCTTT. Protein product: CATWDTYPKDKKLF.

Judged by abundance, this clone is medium-sized. Because the CDR3's place on the DNA is in doubt, the DNA is left out and the CDR3 is given as listed by TCRdb. Called V gene: TRGV11; the J gene was not called. Being an ORF, TRGV11 has a function that is uncertain. The CDR3 comprises 15 residues, both ends counted. CDR3: CTTVPAGLGTRGKIF.

By share, this clone counts as medium-sized. Other DNA variants within this sample encode the same CDR3. The chain employs TRGV2 and TRGJP2. Since TCRdb gives no J gene, matching the DNA to germline was used here to assign it. This CDR3 is built from 15 residues. The germline V gene has CDR1 EGSNGY and CDR2 YDSYNSKV. The junction had 4 bases not matched to a gene; V was cut back by 0 bases and J by 3 bases. Written as DNA, the CDR3 is TGTGCCACCTGGGACGGGAGGGGTAGTGATTGGATCAAGACGTTT. Translation gives CATWDGRGSDWIKTF.

By sample fraction, this clone is large. The same CDR3 also results from other DNA sequences found in this sample. The chain joins TRGV2 to TRGJP2. The J gene is not listed in TCRdb, so it was assigned here from a DNA match to germline. The CDR3 is 15 residues long. V was clipped by 1 base and J by 0 bases; unmatched bases: 2. CDR1 EGSNGY and CDR2 YDSYNSKV come from the germline V gene. This CDR3 is CATWDGYSSDWIKTF. CDR3 nucleotide sequence: TGTGCCACCTGGGACGGCTATAGTAGTGATTGGATCAAGACGTTT.

This clone qualifies as medium-sized (0.01 to 0.1%). Other DNA sequences from this sample encode an identical CDR3 as well. The genes are TRGV3 and TRGJ1 or TRGJ2. In the absence of a J gene in TCRdb, the DNA was matched to germline to assign it here. This CDR3 spans 13 amino acids. The V gene end was trimmed by 0 bases and the J gene end by 7 bases; junction bases not matched to a gene: 6. Germline V CDR1 and CDR2: VTNTFY, YDVSTARD (reference sequence). The CDR3 nucleotides read TGTGCCACCTGGGACAGGCCGGGGTATAAGAAACTCTTT. Translation gives CATWDRPGYKKLF.

This clone is categorized as medium-sized. Other DNA sequences in the sample encode the same CDR3. This sequence joins TRGV10 and TRGJ1 or TRGJ2. Matching the DNA to germline supplied the J gene, which TCRdb does not give. TRGV10 carries the ORF label, with uncertain function. V trimming: 8 bases; J trimming: 3 bases; junction bases outside the gene matches: 5. The CDR3 runs 12 residues. The CDR3 DNA reads as TGTGCTGCGTGGGGGCTTTATTATAAGAAACTCTTT. This codes for CAAWGLYYKKLF.

This clone is labeled as medium-sized. V is TRGV8 and J is TRGJ1 or TRGJ2. The J gene, missing from TCRdb, was assigned here through DNA to germline matching. The CDR3 runs 14 residues. CDR1 and CDR2 from the germline V gene are VENAVY and YDSYNSRV. With 0 bases clipped from V and 6 bases from J, the junction kept 8 bases outside the gene matches. CDR3 sequence reads: CATWDRLSGYKKLF. The CDR3 DNA sequence: TGTGCCACCTGGGATAGGCTTTCAGGTTATAAGAAACTCTTT.

This clone came up a few times. This chain joins TRGV4 and TRGJ1 or TRGJ2. TCRdb gives no J gene; it was assigned here by matching the DNA to germline. J was trimmed by 6 bases and V by 6 bases; bases with no gene match: 2. The length of the CDR3 is 10 residues. Germline V gene data show CDR1 as EGSTGY and CDR2 as YDSYTSSV. The DNA of the CDR3 is TGTGCCACCTGGTGTTATAAGAAACTCTTT. This sequence encodes CATWCYKKLF.

This clone was picked up a small number of times. The chain is built from TRGV11 and TRGJ1 or TRGJ2. TCRdb gives no J gene; it was assigned here by matching the DNA to germline. TRGV11 is recorded as an ORF, its role being uncertain. This CDR3 is built from 12 residues. The ends lost 8 bases at V and 4 bases at J; junction bases unmatched: 5. CDR3 in DNA: TGTGCCTGCTGGACTCCATATTATAAGAAACTCTTT. Translating gives CACWTPYYKKLF.

In its sample, this clone ranks as medium-sized. In the same sample, other DNA sequences code for this CDR3. This chain joins TRGV2 and TRGJ1 or TRGJ2. TCRdb offers no J gene call, so here the DNA was matched to germline to obtain one. V gave up 0 bases and J gave up 0 bases; unmatched junction bases: 2. The CDR3 loop spans 14 amino acids. Germline V gives CDR1 EGSNGY, CDR2 YDSYNSKV. CDR3 loop: CATWDGPNYYKKLF. The CDR3, as DNA: TGTGCCACCTGGGACGGGCCGAATTATTATAAGAAACTCTTT.

In this sample, this clone is medium-sized (0.01 to 0.1%). The rearrangement uses TRGV3 and TRGJ1 or TRGJ2. Matching the DNA to germline supplied the J gene, which TCRdb does not give. The CDR3 sequence is 15 residues long. The ends lost 0 bases at V and 5 bases at J; junction bases unmatched: 10. Per the germline V gene, CDR1 is VTNTFY and CDR2 is YDVSTARD (reference sequence). The CDR3, as DNA: TGTGCCACCTGGGACAGGCCATCGGAGGATTATAAGAAACTCTTT. Translation gives CATWDRPSEDYKKLF.

In this sample, this clone turned up many times. The genes are TRGV3 and TRGJ1 or TRGJ2. Matching the DNA to germline supplied the J gene, which TCRdb does not give. CDR1 VTNTFY and CDR2 YDVSTARD come from the germline V gene (reference sequence). The CDR3 has 14 residues. Germline trimming cut 0 bases from V and 3 bases from J; bases unmatched to any gene: 5. The CDR3 protein is CATWDRPSYYKKLF. The CDR3 nucleotides read TGTGCCACCTGGGACAGGCCGAGTTATTATAAGAAACTCTTT.

This clone is labeled medium-sized. This chain connects TRGV10 to TRGJ1 or TRGJ2. As TCRdb names no J gene, one was assigned here on the basis of a DNA match to germline. TRGV10 is an ORF, with its function uncertain. The J segment lost 3 bases and the V segment lost 8 bases, leaving 11 bases of the junction unmatched. The CDR3 runs 14 residues. The CDR3 DNA sequence: TGTGCTGCGTGGGATGGAGGGGTTTATTATAAGAAACTCTTT. Translation gives CAAWDGGVYYKKLF.

By frequency in the sample, this clone is medium-sized. The rearrangement joins TRGV9 to TRGJP1. The J gene is not listed in TCRdb, so it was assigned here from a DNA match to germline. The V gene's germline CDR1 is GITISATS and CDR2 ISYDGTV (reference sequence). This CDR3 contains 14 residues. J was trimmed by 4 bases and V by 0 bases; bases with no gene match: 2. CDR3 in amino acids: CALWEVNTGWFKIF. The CDR3 DNA is TGTGCCTTGTGGGAGGTGAACACTGGTTGGTTCAAGATATTT.

This rearrangement joins TRGV2 to TRGJP2. TCRdb is silent on the J gene; assignment here came from matching the DNA to germline. Germline trimming cut 1 base from V and 0 bases from J; bases unmatched to any gene: 17. CDR3 size: 20 residues. Germline V CDR1 and CDR2: EGSNGY, YDSYNSKV. The CDR3, as DNA: TGTGCCACCTGGGACGGTTTTTTCGTATTTAAAAATAGTAGTGATTGGATCAAGACGTTT. This codes for CATWDGFFVFKNSSDWIKTF.

This clone rates as medium-sized. The chain uses TRGV3 and TRGJ1 or TRGJ2. The J gene, missing from TCRdb, was assigned here through DNA to germline matching. The CDR3 has 15 amino acids. Germline CDR1 VTNTFY, CDR2 YDVSTARD (reference sequence). With V trimmed by 0 bases and J by 4 bases, 9 bases remained unmatched. CDR3 region: CATWDRRFKYYKKLF. CDR3 nucleotides: TGTGCCACCTGGGACAGGCGTTTTAAGTATTATAAGAAACTCTTT.

This clone is classed as medium-sized (0.01 to 0.1%). The DNA for the CDR3 is TGTGCCACCTGGGTCCTCCCCCGATCTCTTTATTATAAGAAACTCTTT. Translated: CATWVLPRSLYYKKLF. V and J are TRGV8 and TRGJ1 or TRGJ2. As TCRdb names no J gene, one was assigned here on the basis of a DNA match to germline. J gave up 3 bases and V 5 bases, and 16 bases lay outside the gene matches. The CDR3 spans 16 residues. Germline CDR1 reads VENAVY; CDR2 reads YDSYNSRV.